Reported below is one TCR beta chain. The data stem from a study of blood T cells in healthy people across ages. The use of a sample-barcoded 5' primer and a J-beta primer mix characterized a second PCR of 7 to 11 cycles. Via MiXCR, TCRdb re-called the 5' RACE reads, giving one row per CDR3 protein. The sample comprises more than 650,000 distinct CDR3 sequences, 22% of which are singletons, and around 21% rests with the top ten. There are 16 residues in the CDR3. The junction had 10 bases not matched to a gene; V was cut back by 4 bases and J by 4 bases. Per the germline V gene, CDR1 is LGHDT and CDR2 is YNNKEL (reference sequence).

The genes are TRBV3-1 and TRBJ2-3, with TRBD2 matching over 8 bases. The receptor was isolated from a man aged 70 or older in good health. Sequenced material: blood. Written as DNA, the CDR3 is TGTGCCAGCAGCCCCCCAGCGGGACTAGATCCAGATACGCAGTATTTT. Translating it yields CASSPPAGLDPDTQYF.